What follows are 14 T cell receptor beta chains derived from one specimen sequenced in a study of blood T cells in healthy people across ages. With a J-beta primer mix and a sample-barcoded 5' primer, a second PCR ran about 7 to 12 cycles. TCRdb reprocessed the 5' RACE reads via MiXCR and lists one record per CDR3 protein. The data show approximately 1,700,000 distinct CDR3 sequences, approximately 40% seen once. What was sequenced was blood. The receptors were sampled from a human donor in good health.

V is TRBV2 and J is TRBJ2-7; D is possibly TRBD2 (7 bases). V was cut by 11 bases and J by 7 bases, with 18 bases left in between. CDR3 length equals 12 residues. The germline CDR1 and CDR2 sequences are SNHLY and FYNNEI. The CDR3 DNA follows: TGTGCCTCAGAGGGGGGGAAAGGTGAGCAGTACTTC. Translated, it gives CASEGGKGEQYF. The variable domain in full, completed from reference TRBV2 and TRBJ2-7, reads EPEVTQTPSHQVTQMGQEVILRCVPISNHLYFYWYRQILGQKVEFLVSFYNNEISEKSEIFDDQFSVERPDGSNFTLKIRSTKLEDSAMYFCASEGGKGEQYFGPGTRLTVT.

The V gene is TRBV12-3 or TRBV12-4, the J gene TRBJ1-1; possibly TRBD1 for D (5 bases). The CDR3 spans 13 residues. Trimming took off 0 bases at V and 11 bases at J, with 13 bases between the two ends. The CDR3 DNA is TGTGCCAGCAGTTTAGCGACCAAGGGGATGGCTTTCTTT. Translation: CASSLATKGMAFF.

This clonotype was detected once. The V call is TRBV16, the J call TRBJ1-5, with D hard to call. The V end was cut by 4 bases, the J end by 10 bases, with 11 bases between. CDR1 is KGHSY and CDR2 is FQNENV in the germline V gene. The CDR3 loop spans 12 amino acids. CDR3 amino acids: CASSLTSGPQHF. CDR3 DNA: TGTGCCAGCAGCCTTACCAGTGGACCCCAGCATTTT.

This chain connects TRBV20-1 to TRBJ1-2, with TRBD1 matching over 10 bases. Looked up from germline, CDR1 is DFQATT and CDR2 is SNEGSKA (reference sequence). This CDR3 spans 16 amino acids. V shed 6 bases, J shed 1 base, and the junction held 11 bases outside the gene matches. CDR3 DNA sequence: TGCAGTGCAACAAGTCCCGGGACAGGGGTTAACTATGGCTACACCTTC. Encoded protein: CSATSPGTGVNYGYTF.

J is TRBJ1-2 and V is TRBV11-2; 8 nucleotides agree with TRBD1. Germline V gives CDR1 SGHAT, CDR2 FQNNGV. This CDR3 is built from 18 residues. The trim removed 3 bases at V and 7 bases at J, leaving 19 bases unmatched. The CDR3 protein is CASSFSPLATGEWGGYTF. CDR3 nucleotide sequence: TGTGCCAGCAGCTTTTCCCCGTTGGCGACAGGGGAGTGGGGTGGCTACACCTTC.

This chain joins TRBV5-1 and TRBJ2-5; no reliable D call. V was pared by 3 bases and J by 5 bases, with 11 bases between. The CDR3 totals 13 residues. Per the germline V gene, CDR1 is SGHRS and CDR2 is YFSETQ. The CDR3 spells CASSSPGAETQYF. CDR3 nucleotides: TGCGCCAGCAGCTCGCCGGGTGCTGAGACCCAGTACTTC.

A few counts support this clonotype. The J gene is TRBJ2-5, the V gene TRBV10-3; TRBD2 matches at 8 bases. The end of the DNA fits TRBJ2-7 better, so the J call may be wrong. Per germline, CDR1 ENHRY and CDR2 SYGVKD. This CDR3 has 15 residues. The chain's CDR3 is CAISPSRGGIYEQYF. In DNA form, the CDR3 reads TGTGCCATCAGCCCTTCCCGGGGGGGAATATACGAGCAGTACTTC.

V and J are TRBV10-3 and TRBJ2-7, with a weak D call TRBD1 (5 bases). Trimming shortened V by 4 bases and J by 6 bases, and 19 bases separated the two germline ends. The length of the CDR3 is 15 residues. CDR1 is ENHRY, CDR2 SYGVKD, per germline. The CDR3 bases are TGTGCCATCAGTGTCGGTGGGGCCAGTACCGTCGAGCAGTACTTC. This sequence encodes CAISVGGASTVEQYF.

The chain links TRBV20-1 to TRBJ2-5; TRBD1 is a possible D gene (5 bases). V shed 3 bases and J shed 4 bases, with 12 bases lying between them. Germline CDR1 reads DFQATT; CDR2 reads SNEGSKA (reference sequence). This CDR3 has 13 residues. The DNA of the CDR3 is TGCAGTGCTAGTATGTGGGGCCGAGAGACCCAGTACTTC. It codes for CSASMWGRETQYF.

Here the CDR3 reads CASSETWKEAQHF. CDR3 nucleotide sequence: TGTGCCAGCAGTGAAACCTGGAAAGAGGCCCAGCATTTT. V and J are TRBV6-1 and TRBJ2-3; no reliable D call. The DNA matches TRBJ1-5 better at its end, which makes the J call doubtful. Germline CDR1 is MNHNS and CDR2 is SASEGT. The CDR3 runs 13 residues.

This clonotype has more than one count but fewer than ten. J is TRBJ2-7 and V is TRBV7-2; D ambiguous. Germline V gene lookup returns CDR1 SGHTA and CDR2 FQGNSA. Trimming took off 4 bases at V and 2 bases at J, with 15 bases between the two ends. The length of the CDR3 is 15 residues. The CDR3 bases are TGTGCCAGCAGCTCAGACCCAGGTCCAACCTACGAGCAGTACTTC. Residues: CASSSDPGPTYEQYF.

The chain combines TRBV29-1 with TRBJ2-1; 7 bases align to TRBD1. Germline CDR1 SQVTM, CDR2 ANQGSEA. This CDR3 is built from 15 residues. Unmatched junction bases numbered 10, after V lost 5 bases and J lost 3 bases. The CDR3 bases are TGCAGCGTTTGTCTCACAGGGGCGTACTACAATGAGCAGTTCTTC. This translates into CSVCLTGAYYNEQFF.

The chain has TRBV18 and TRBJ2-7, with D possibly being TRBD2 (6 bases). V shed 7 bases and J shed 5 bases, with 12 bases lying between them. CDR3 size: 12 residues. The germline CDR1 and CDR2 sequences are KGHSH and LQKENI. The DNA for the CDR3 is TGTGCCAGCTTCACCGGGAGCAACGAGCAGTACTTC. Protein sequence: CASFTGSNEQYF.

This clonotype appeared a few times. The chain is built from TRBV30 and TRBJ1-4, with D unresolved. The V end was cut by 8 bases, the J end by 7 bases, with 20 bases between. This CDR3 has 14 amino acids. Germline V gives CDR1 GTSNPN, CDR2 SVGIG (reference sequence). CDR3 loop: CAGKRVGSSEKLFF. The CDR3, as DNA: TGTGCCGGAAAACGAGTGGGTTCGAGTGAAAAACTGTTTTTT.